The 27 T cell receptor beta chains reported below all come from one sample, sequenced in a study of cytotoxic CD8 clonotypes in ibrutinib-treated CLL. Assay: immunoSEQ multiplex PCR; the TCRdb copy retains only in-frame clones and omits some. The table lists just over 45,000 clones, about two thirds of them singletons. The sample in question was PBMCs, obtained after 12 months of ibrutinib treatment. Receptors were obtained from a human donor with chronic lymphocytic leukemia.

The table lists this clone with a few counts. The chain employs TRBV5-4 and TRBJ2-5; D possibly corresponds to TRBD2 (7 bases). The CDR3 length is 15 residues. Germline V gives CDR1 SGHNT, CDR2 YYREEE (reference sequence). Trimming removed 6 bases at V and 4 bases at J, with 19 bases between. CDR3 amino acids: CASNRPGGGGETQYF. The CDR3 coding sequence is TGTGCCAGCAACCGCCCGGGGGGAGGGGGAGAGACCCAGTACTTC. The complete variable domain, with remaining parts taken from reference TRBV5-4 and TRBJ2-5, reads ETGVTQSPTHLIKTRGQQVTLRCSSQSGHNTVSWYQQALGQGPQFIFQYYREEENGRGNFPPRFSGLQFPNYSSELNVNALELDDSALYLCASNRPGGGGETQYFGPGTRLLVL.

The chain employs TRBV18 and TRBJ2-2; 8 bases are a match to TRBD1. This CDR3 has 17 residues. V trimming: 1 base; J trimming: 1 base; junction bases outside the gene matches: 5. Germline V gene sequence: CDR1 KGHSH, CDR2 LQKENI. This CDR3 is CASSPLSGTGNTGELFF. CDR3 nucleotides: TGTGCCAGCTCACCACTCTCGGGGACAGGGAACACCGGGGAGCTGTTTTTT.

This clone was seen a single time. This chain uses TRBV2 with TRBJ1-5, with D maybe TRBD1 (6 bases). The CDR3 is 17 residues long. V gave up 3 bases and J gave up 4 bases, with 19 bases separating them. Germline lookup yields CDR1 SNHLY and CDR2 FYNNEI. The CDR3 sequence: CASSDPAGDRYNQPQHF. CDR3 nucleotide sequence: TGTGCCAGCAGTGATCCTGCGGGAGACAGGTATAATCAGCCCCAGCATTTT.

The table lists this clone with a few counts. The J gene is TRBJ2-5, the V gene TRBV7-9; TRBD2 agrees at 7 bases. The V and J ends lost 1 base and 3 bases, in that order; junction bases with no gene match: 5. The CDR3 has 15 amino acids. Per germline, CDR1 SEHNR and CDR2 FQNEAQ (reference sequence). The CDR3 nucleotides read TGTGCCAGCAGCTTAGAAGCGGGGAAGAAAGAGACCCAGTACTTC. It specifies CASSLEAGKKETQYF.

The chain links TRBV19 to TRBJ2-2, with 15 bases fitting TRBD2. Germline V gives CDR1 LNHDA, CDR2 SQIVND (reference sequence). The ends lost 1 base at V and 4 bases at J; junction bases unmatched: 4. The CDR3 extends over 18 amino acids. CDR3 residues: CASSIGTSGGASTGELFF. The DNA of the CDR3 is TGTGCCAGTAGTATAGGGACTAGCGGGGGGGCAAGCACCGGGGAGCTGTTTTTT.

This rearrangement joins TRBV11-2 to TRBJ2-7, with D possibly matching TRBD1 (7 bases). Germline CDR1 SGHAT, CDR2 FQNNGV. The CDR3 loop spans 14 amino acids. Trimming cost V 5 bases and J 5 bases, with 16 bases left between them. CDR3 in amino acids: CASSKPGGRDEQYF. In nucleotides, the CDR3 is TGTGCCAGCAGCAAACCAGGGGGGAGAGACGAGCAGTACTTC.

The V call is TRBV7-3, the J call TRBJ2-3; a possible D gene is TRBD2 (5 bases). The CDR3 runs to 16 residues. The ends were cut back, 2 bases at V and 2 bases at J, with 14 bases in the middle. Germline V gene sequence: CDR1 SGHTA, CDR2 FQGTGA. The CDR3: CASSLRPAENTDTQYF. In nucleotides, the CDR3 is TGTGCCAGCAGCTTACGACCAGCGGAAAACACAGATACGCAGTATTTT.

The genes are TRBV11-2 and TRBJ2-7; D ambiguous. The CDR3 runs to 14 residues. The V gene lost 3 bases and the J gene lost 2 bases, with 11 bases spanning the gap. Germline-derived CDR1 and CDR2 are SGHAT and FQNNGV. The CDR3 DNA sequence: TGTGCCAGCAGCTTCCAAGACGGTCCCTACGAGCAGTACTTC. It codes for CASSFQDGPYEQYF. The whole variable domain, remainder taken from reference TRBV11-2 and TRBJ2-7, is EAGVAQSPRYKIIEKRQSVAFWCNPISGHATLYWYQQILGQGPKLLIQFQNNGVVDDSQLPKDRFSAERLKGVDSTLKIQPAKLEDSAVYLCASSFQDGPYEQYFGPGTRLTVT.

V usage is TRBV5-1 and J usage is TRBJ2-3, with TRBD2 matching 10 bases. The CDR3 sequence is 18 residues long. CDR1 is SGHRS, CDR2 YFSETQ, per germline. V shed 4 bases and J 1 base; nucleotides not matched to a gene: 12. The CDR3 DNA follows: TGCGCCAGCAGCCCGACCCTAAAGACTAGCGGGCGCACAGATACGCAGTATTTT. It translates to CASSPTLKTSGRTDTQYF.

The chain employs TRBV29-1 and TRBJ2-7; TRBD2 aligns across 10 bases. This CDR3 is built from 13 residues. The germline V gene encodes CDR1 SQVTM and CDR2 ANQGSEA. The V segment lost 5 bases and the J segment 4 bases; nucleotides outside the gene matches: 5. CDR3 nucleotides: TGCAGCGTTTGGAGCGGGGGGGGATACGAGCAGTACTTC. This sequence encodes CSVWSGGGYEQYF.

The chain carries TRBV5-5 and TRBJ2-7; D is undetermined. Germline-derived CDR1 and CDR2 are SGHKS and YYEKEE (reference sequence). V was trimmed by 0 bases and J by 0 bases, leaving 7 bases between them. The CDR3 covers 14 residues. CDR3 loop: CASSLEPSSYEQYF. The CDR3 DNA sequence: TGTGCCAGCAGCTTGGAACCTAGCTCCTACGAGCAGTACTTC.

V and J are TRBV9 and TRBJ2-3; D gene uncertain. The germline V gene has CDR1 SGDLS and CDR2 YYNGEE. This CDR3 contains 14 residues. Trimming pared 4 bases from V and 6 bases from J, leaving 15 bases between. The CDR3 bases are TGTGCCAGCAGCAATTATCGTGGGGTGGATACGCAGTATTTT. This sequence encodes CASSNYRGVDTQYF. The variable domain in full, completed from reference TRBV9 and TRBJ2-3, reads DSGVTQTPKHLITATGQRVTLRCSPRSGDLSVYWYQQSLDQGLQFLIQYYNGEERAKGNILERFSAQQFPDLHSELNLSSLELGDSALYFCASSNYRGVDTQYFGPGTRLTVL.

In its sample, this clone is medium-sized (0.01 to 0.1%). The CDR3: CASSPGTGFHEQYF. In DNA, the CDR3 is TGTGCCAGCAGCCCCGGGACAGGGTTCCACGAGCAGTACTTC. The chain couples TRBV14 to TRBJ2-7; 9 bases are a match to TRBD1. CDR3 length: 14 amino acids. With V trimmed by 4 bases and J by 5 bases, 6 bases remained unmatched. Germline V gene lookup returns CDR1 SGHDN and CDR2 FVKESK.

The chain employs TRBV4-1 and TRBJ1-5; possibly TRBD1 for D (5 bases). V lost 1 base and J lost 0, with 7 bases in between. The CDR3 extends over 15 amino acids. Germline CDR1 reads MGHRA; CDR2 reads YSYEKL. The CDR3 region has the DNA TGCGCCAGCAGCCAAGCAGGGAATAGCAATCAGCCCCAGCATTTT. This codes for CASSQAGNSNQPQHF.

In DNA, the CDR3 is TGTGCCAGCAGCAAGGGACAGGGAAAGAGTTCGGGCACCGGGGAGCTGTTTTTT. As protein: CASSKGQGKSSGTGELFF. The chain carries TRBV11-3 and TRBJ2-2; 9 positions agree with TRBD1. Germline V gene lookup returns CDR1 SGHNT and CDR2 YENEEA. The V segment lost 5 bases and the J segment 4 bases; nucleotides outside the gene matches: 14. CDR3 size: 18 residues.

The CDR3 sequence is CATSRDGSSGNTIYF. The DNA for the CDR3 is TGTGCCACCAGCAGAGATGGGAGCTCTGGAAACACCATATATTTT. The chain couples TRBV15 to TRBJ1-3; D call uncertain. CDR3 length: 15 amino acids. The germline gives CDR1 LNHNV, CDR2 YYDKDF (reference sequence). With 0 bases removed from V and 0 bases from J, the gap between germline ends came to 6 bases.

This clone has just one count. The chain couples TRBV4-1 to TRBJ2-2; no firm D call. This CDR3 contains 15 residues. In germline, CDR1 is MGHRA, CDR2 YSYEKL. V dropped 5 bases and J dropped 0 bases, with 10 bases sitting between them. CDR3 loop: CASSSRRANTGELFF. The CDR3 DNA reads as TGCGCCAGCAGCTCACGGAGAGCGAACACCGGGGAGCTGTTTTTT.

The V call is TRBV9, the J call TRBJ2-7, with TRBD1 matching 7 bases. The J segment lost 4 bases and the V segment lost 0 bases, leaving 19 bases of the junction unmatched. Germline CDR1 and CDR2: SGDLS and YYNGEE. The CDR3 covers 19 residues. CDR3 residues: CASSVGFSRGGASTYEQYF. The CDR3 nucleotides read TGTGCCAGCAGCGTAGGATTCAGCCGAGGGGGCGCATCTACTTACGAGCAGTACTTC.

The chain couples TRBV2 to TRBJ2-7, with unresolved D. The CDR3 runs 14 residues. The V gene lost 7 bases and the J gene lost 2 bases, with 15 bases spanning the gap. Germline values: CDR1 SNHLY, CDR2 FYNNEI. The CDR3 bases are TGTGCCAGCACCGCCCGGCTGGACGCCTACGAGCAGTACTTC. Amino acid sequence: CASTARLDAYEQYF.

V usage is TRBV9 and J usage is TRBJ1-1; perhaps TRBD1 as D (5 bases). V was trimmed by 3 bases and J by 4 bases, leaving 25 bases between them. The CDR3 covers 18 residues. Germline-derived CDR1 and CDR2 are SGDLS and YYNGEE. Written as DNA, the CDR3 is TGTGCCAGCAGCGCCAACTCGGGCCAGGGTAGAGTTGGCACTGAAGCTTTCTTT. Translating gives CASSANSGQGRVGTEAFF. Variable domain in full (rest from reference TRBV9 and TRBJ1-1): DSGVTQTPKHLITATGQRVTLRCSPRSGDLSVYWYQQSLDQGLQFLIQYYNGEERAKGNILERFSAQQFPDLHSELNLSSLELGDSALYFCASSANSGQGRVGTEAFFGQGTRLTVV.

The genes are TRBV18 and TRBJ2-1; either TRBD1 or TRBD2 may fit D (5 bases each). The V end lost 0 bases, the J end lost 3 bases, and 9 bases lay between the germline ends. The germline gives CDR1 KGHSH, CDR2 LQKENI. The CDR3 runs to 15 residues. The CDR3 reads CASSPPGPFYNEQFF. DNA for the CDR3: TGTGCCAGCTCACCACCGGGACCGTTCTACAATGAGCAGTTCTTC.

This chain links TRBV13 with TRBJ2-7, with 7 bases aligning to TRBD1. The CDR3 covers 16 residues. The junction had 9 bases not matched to a gene; V was cut back by 2 bases and J by 2 bases. Germline-derived CDR1 and CDR2 are PRHDT and FYEKMQ (reference sequence). The CDR3 sequence is CASSLSTGASPYEQYF. The CDR3 bases are TGTGCCAGCAGCTTATCAACAGGGGCCTCCCCCTACGAGCAGTACTTC. Complete variable domain (other parts from reference TRBV13 and TRBJ2-7): AAGVIQSPRHLIKEKRETATLKCYPIPRHDTVYWYQQGPGQDPQFLISFYEKMQSDKGSIPDRFSAQQFSDYHSELNMSSLELGDSALYFCASSLSTGASPYEQYFGPGTRLTVT.

This clone occurred a few times. The chain combines TRBV5-6 with TRBJ1-1; D may be TRBD1 (5 bases). This CDR3 spans 15 amino acids. Germline lookup yields CDR1 SGHDT and CDR2 YYEEEE. V was cut by 4 bases and J by 1 base, with 14 bases left in between. This CDR3 is CASSPPTGGNTEAFF. The CDR3 nucleotides are TGTGCCAGCAGCCCCCCGACGGGGGGGAACACTGAAGCTTTCTTT. The full variable domain, completed using reference TRBV5-6 and TRBJ1-1, is DAGVTQSPTHLIKTRGQQVTLRCSPKSGHDTVSWYQQALGQGPQFIFQYYEEEERQRGNFPDRFSGHQFPNYSSELNVNALLLGDSALYLCASSPPTGGNTEAFFGQGTRLTVV.

This clone showed up just once. In DNA form, the CDR3 reads TGTGCCAGCAAATCGGAGGGGACCTATGAAAAACTGTTTTTT. Amino acids: CASKSEGTYEKLFF. The J gene is TRBJ1-4, the V gene TRBV5-6, with D maybe TRBD1 (5 bases). Deletions cut 6 bases from V and 6 bases from J, with 15 bases between. This CDR3 comprises 14 residues. Germline V gene lookup returns CDR1 SGHDT and CDR2 YYEEEE.

A single count supports this clone. The rearrangement uses TRBV4-1 and TRBJ2-7; TRBD2 matches 16 bases. This CDR3 has 16 amino acids. The germline CDR1 and CDR2 sequences are MGHRA and YSYEKL. The junction had 4 bases not matched to a gene; V was cut back by 5 bases and J by 3 bases. The CDR3 DNA sequence: TGCGCCAGCAGCAAGGGGACTAGCGGGGGGGTCTACGAGCAGTACTTC. Its protein is CASSKGTSGGVYEQYF.

This sequence joins TRBV14 and TRBJ1-4; D call uncertain. Trimming cost V 1 base and J 8 bases, with 14 bases left between them. Germline V CDR1 and CDR2: SGHDN, FVKESK. This CDR3 region has 15 residues. In DNA, the CDR3 is TGTGCCAGCAGCCAAGTGGGTAATGTGGAGGAAAAACTGTTTTTT. This translates into CASSQVGNVEEKLFF.

CDR3 amino acids: CASSLGSLTSYEQYF. Written as DNA, the CDR3 is TGTGCCAGCAGCTTAGGCTCTTTAACCTCCTACGAGCAGTACTTC. This chain connects TRBV7-9 to TRBJ2-7; D gene unclear. The length of the CDR3 is 15 residues. V was cut by 1 base and J by 0 bases, with 10 bases left in between. Germline V gives CDR1 SEHNR, CDR2 FQNEAQ (reference sequence).